The 29 T cell receptor beta chains presented below share a single source sample, sequenced in a study of blood T cell repertoires in COVID-19. Method: immunoSEQ multiplex PCR; TCRdb's copy keeps in-frame clones and lacks some. The table lists 230,000 or so clones, 70% to 85% of them singletons. Sample: peripheral blood. The receptors derive from a man aged 35-49 years who had recovered from COVID-19.

The chain recombines TRBV9 with TRBJ2-2; D perhaps matches TRBD2 (6 bases). Germline V gene data show CDR1 as SGDLS and CDR2 as YYNGEE. Trimming left V 3 bases short and J 6 bases short, with 12 bases between. The CDR3 has 14 residues. Here the CDR3 reads CASSGLVQAGELFF. Here the CDR3 DNA reads TGTGCCAGCAGCGGACTAGTTCAGGCCGGGGAGCTGTTTTTT. The full variable domain, its missing parts supplied by reference TRBV9 and TRBJ2-2, is DSGVTQTPKHLITATGQRVTLRCSPRSGDLSVYWYQQSLDQGLQFLIQYYNGEERAKGNILERFSAQQFPDLHSELNLSSLELGDSALYFCASSGLVQAGELFFGEGSRLTVL.

The chain uses TRBV18 and TRBJ1-4; a possible D gene is TRBD1 (6 bases). The germline V gene has CDR1 KGHSH and CDR2 LQKENI. CDR3 size: 19 residues. Trimming removed 0 bases from V and 5 bases from J, with 22 bases in between. CDR3 protein: CASSPPGRGRSNRNEKLFF. In DNA form, the CDR3 reads TGTGCCAGCTCACCACCCGGCAGGGGACGGAGTAATAGGAATGAAAAACTGTTTTTT.

This chain links TRBV9 with TRBJ1-4, with TRBD1 identical over 9 bases. Germline-derived CDR1 and CDR2 are SGDLS and YYNGEE. After removal of 2 bases from V and 7 bases from J, the junction contained 6 bases not matched to a gene. The CDR3 loop spans 15 amino acids. The CDR3 DNA reads TGTGCCAGCAGCGTTAGGGGACAGGGTGCTGAAAAACTGTTTTTT. Amino acids: CASSVRGQGAEKLFF.

The rearrangement uses TRBV4-3 and TRBJ1-2, with 7 bases lining up with TRBD1. J lost 4 bases, V lost 2 bases, and 13 bases had no gene match. Germline V gene sequence: CDR1 LGHNA, CDR2 YSLEER. This CDR3 has 17 amino acids. CDR3 sequence reads: CASSQSLQGPLSYGYTF. The CDR3 region has the DNA TGCGCCAGCAGCCAATCCCTACAGGGGCCGCTTAGCTATGGCTACACCTTC.

The chain recombines TRBV4-1 with TRBJ2-1; the match to TRBD2 covers 14 bases. Germline V gene sequence: CDR1 MGHRA, CDR2 YSYEKL. The CDR3 sequence is 18 residues long. V gave up 4 bases and J gave up 1 base; unmatched junction bases: 6. CDR3 coding DNA: TGCGCCAGCAGCCGAGGACTAGCGGGGGGCTATTCCTACAATGAGCAGTTCTTC. This encodes CASSRGLAGGYSYNEQFF.

This chain joins TRBV12-2 and TRBJ1-5; the table's D gene call, TRBD1, was not cross checked with the DNA. TRBV12-2 is a pseudogene segment. The CDR3 is 16 amino acids. The CDR3 protein is CASRLAQGAGNQPQHF. The CDR3 DNA reads as TGTGCAAGTCGCTTAGCGCAGGGGGCAGGAAATCAGCCCCAGCATTTT.

This rearrangement joins TRBV5-8 to TRBJ1-3, with 7 bases aligning to TRBD1. The length of the CDR3 is 13 residues. V lost 6 bases to trimming and J lost 5 bases; unmatched junction nucleotides: 5. The germline V gene encodes CDR1 SGHTS and CDR2 YDEGEE. The CDR3 reads CASIRQGRNTIYF. The CDR3, as DNA: TGTGCCAGCATTCGACAGGGTCGAAACACCATATATTTT.

V and J are TRBV9 and TRBJ2-3, with a weak D call TRBD1 (6 bases). The CDR3 has 16 residues. V was trimmed by 1 base and J by 1 base, leaving 13 bases between them. Germline V CDR1 and CDR2: SGDLS, YYNGEE. CDR3: CASSVSSRGGTDTQYF. CDR3 coding DNA: TGTGCCAGCAGCGTAAGTTCCAGGGGCGGCACAGATACGCAGTATTTT. The full variable domain, in which reference TRBV9 and TRBJ2-3 provide the parts outside the CDR3, is DSGVTQTPKHLITATGQRVTLRCSPRSGDLSVYWYQQSLDQGLQFLIQYYNGEERAKGNILERFSAQQFPDLHSELNLSSLELGDSALYFCASSVSSRGGTDTQYFGPGTRLTVL.

With respect to this clone: In the same sample, other DNA sequences code for this CDR3. The chain couples TRBV18 to TRBJ2-2; no definite D call. V was clipped by 2 bases and J by 4 bases, with 8 bases between them. Germline loops: CDR1 KGHSH, CDR2 LQKENI. This CDR3 is built from 14 residues. This chain's CDR3 is CASSPGLSTGELFF. CDR3 sequence (DNA): TGTGCCAGCTCACCAGGGCTGAGCACCGGGGAGCTGTTTTTT.

The genes are TRBV7-9 and TRBJ1-1; D may be TRBD1 (6 bases). Germline V gene data show CDR1 as SEHNR and CDR2 as FQNEAQ (reference sequence). The V end lost 10 bases, the J end lost 1 base, and 13 bases lay between the germline ends. The CDR3 loop spans 13 amino acids. CDR3 in amino acids: CATQTTGNTEAFF. The DNA for the CDR3 is TGTGCCACACAGACGACAGGGAACACTGAAGCTTTCTTT.

In this sample, this clone turned up once. V usage is TRBV3-1 (or the pseudogene TRBV3-2) and J usage is TRBJ1-3, with a possible D match to TRBD1 (6 bases). CDR3 length: 15 amino acids. The germline gives CDR1 LGHDT, CDR2 YNNKEL (reference sequence). Between the trimmed V and J ends, which lost 3 bases and 3 bases, there was a span of 12 bases. CDR3: CASSHMWGLGNTIYF. CDR3 DNA sequence: TGTGCCAGCAGCCATATGTGGGGGCTTGGAAACACCATATATTTT.

The gene calls are TRBV5-5 and TRBJ1-5; a weak D match, TRBD1 (5 bases). Between the trimmed V and J ends, which lost 4 bases and 6 bases, there was a span of 17 bases. CDR3 length equals 15 residues. Germline V CDR1 and CDR2: SGHKS, YYEKEE (reference sequence). Here the CDR3 reads CASSAQTGESQPQHF. CDR3 in DNA: TGTGCCAGCAGCGCACAAACGGGGGAATCTCAGCCCCAGCATTTT.

The chain joins TRBV6-5 to TRBJ2-3; tentative D call: TRBD2 (5 bases). V gave up 5 bases and J gave up 0 bases, with 12 bases separating them. The CDR3 consists of 15 residues. Germline CDR1 MNHEY, CDR2 SVGAGI. CDR3 nucleotide sequence: TGTGCCAGCAGTAGGCGAGGACTTAGCACAGATACGCAGTATTTT. Translated: CASSRRGLSTDTQYF.

This clone came up a few times. This chain uses TRBV9 with TRBJ1-2; a weak D match, TRBD1 (5 bases). This CDR3 has 12 residues. The germline gives CDR1 SGDLS, CDR2 YYNGEE. Trimming removed 3 bases from V and 8 bases from J, with 11 bases in between. The CDR3 sequence: CASSGRVGGYTF. In DNA, the CDR3 is TGTGCCAGCAGCGGCAGGGTGGGCGGCTACACCTTC.

The chain links TRBV19 to TRBJ1-2; no firm D call. CDR1 and CDR2 from the germline V gene are LNHDA and SQIVND (reference sequence). Trimming removed 3 bases at V and 8 bases at J, with 19 bases between. CDR3 length equals 15 residues. The DNA of the CDR3 is TGTGCCAGTAGTATCGTAAACAGAGGAGGTCGGGGCTACACCTTC. This sequence encodes CASSIVNRGGRGYTF.

The gene calls are TRBV24-1 and TRBJ2-1; 8 bases match TRBD2. The CDR3 runs 16 residues. Germline V gives CDR1 KGHDR, CDR2 SFDVKD. With V trimmed by 4 bases and J by 0 bases, 4 bases remained unmatched. The CDR3 sequence: CATSDNSGSSYNEQFF. The CDR3 nucleotides are TGTGCCACCAGTGACAACAGCGGGAGCTCCTACAATGAGCAGTTCTTC.

The V and J genes are TRBV4-3 and TRBJ1-1, with a tentative D call TRBD1 (5 bases). V dropped 0 bases and J dropped 4 bases, with 9 bases sitting between them. CDR3 length: 14 residues. Germline loops: CDR1 LGHNA, CDR2 YSLEER. As DNA, the CDR3 is TGCGCCAGCAGCCAAGAGTGGGGCGTCACTGAAGCTTTCTTT. Its translation: CASSQEWGVTEAFF.

The chain uses TRBV12-5 and TRBJ2-1; 8 bases align to TRBD2. Germline V gene lookup returns CDR1 LGHNT and CDR2 FRNRAP. V shed 6 bases, J shed 2 bases, and the junction held 6 bases outside the gene matches. The CDR3 has 15 residues. The CDR3, as DNA: TGTGCTAGTGGGGGTAGGGGACTAGCCTACAATGAGCAGTTCTTC. Its protein is CASGGRGLAYNEQFF.

The chain is built from TRBV30 and TRBJ1-1, with D unclear. V was shortened by 0 bases and J by 0 bases, with 8 bases between the two germline ends. This CDR3 comprises 14 residues. The germline V gene has CDR1 GTSNPN and CDR2 SVGIG (reference sequence). DNA of the CDR3: TGTGCCTGGAGTGTGACACCCCTGAACACTGAAGCTTTCTTT. Its protein is CAWSVTPLNTEAFF.

The V and J genes are TRBV9 and TRBJ2-2; 9 bases fit TRBD1. CDR3 length: 16 residues. V shed 5 bases and J 5 bases; nucleotides not matched to a gene: 10. CDR1 and CDR2 (germline): SGDLS, YYNGEE. The CDR3 DNA reads as TGTGCCAGCAGTTTCAGGGACAGGGTTAATACCGGGGAGCTGTTTTTT. Translation: CASSFRDRVNTGELFF. Full variable domain (rest looked up from reference TRBV9 and TRBJ2-2): DSGVTQTPKHLITATGQRVTLRCSPRSGDLSVYWYQQSLDQGLQFLIQYYNGEERAKGNILERFSAQQFPDLHSELNLSSLELGDSALYFCASSFRDRVNTGELFFGEGSRLTVL.

This clone was counted a few times. V gene TRBV18 combines with J gene TRBJ1-3; 9 nucleotides match TRBD1. CDR1 and CDR2 (germline): KGHSH, LQKENI. V trimming: 3 bases; J trimming: 1 base; junction bases outside the gene matches: 7. The CDR3 consists of 17 residues. CDR3 in amino acids: CASSPDPTGGSGNTIYF. The DNA for the CDR3 is TGTGCCAGCTCACCCGACCCGACAGGGGGTTCTGGAAACACCATATATTTT.

The count of this clone is one. The V gene is TRBV5-6, the J gene TRBJ2-6; D remains ambiguous. This CDR3 spans 16 amino acids. Trimming removed 4 bases from V and 0 bases from J, with 11 bases in between. Germline V gene lookup returns CDR1 SGHDT and CDR2 YYEEEE. CDR3 in DNA: TGTGCCAGCAGCCCATTGACGGGCTCTGGGGCCAACGTCCTGACTTTC. Translating gives CASSPLTGSGANVLTF.

The table lists this clone with a count of one. V and J are TRBV2 and TRBJ2-3, with 7 bases that match TRBD2. The V and J ends lost 8 bases and 3 bases, in that order; junction bases with no gene match: 8. This CDR3 comprises 14 residues. Germline-derived CDR1 and CDR2 are SNHLY and FYNNEI. The CDR3 sequence: CASGETSSTDTQYF. CDR3 DNA: TGTGCCAGCGGGGAGACTAGCTCGACAGATACGCAGTATTTT.

As regards this clone: Other DNA sequences within the sample encode an identical CDR3. This chain links TRBV19 with TRBJ1-6; 7 nucleotides match TRBD1. Germline loops: CDR1 LNHDA, CDR2 SQIVND (reference sequence). With 3 bases clipped from V and 1 base from J, the junction kept 6 bases outside the gene matches. The CDR3 runs 17 residues. This CDR3 reads CASSITGVSSYNSPLHF. CDR3 coding DNA: TGTGCCAGTAGTATCACAGGGGTTTCGTCCTATAATTCACCCCTCCACTTT.

The V gene is TRBV19, the J gene TRBJ1-6, with D hard to call. Germline V gene data show CDR1 as LNHDA and CDR2 as SQIVND (reference sequence). V was pared by 0 bases and J by 7 bases, with 13 bases between. There are 16 residues in the CDR3. The CDR3, as DNA: TGTGCCAGTAGTATAGATGCTGGCGGCCAAAATTCACCCCTCCACTTT. Protein: CASSIDAGGQNSPLHF.

The chain is built from TRBV5-5 and TRBJ2-7; D unclear. The V end lost 5 bases, the J end lost 2 bases, and 5 bases lay between the germline ends. There are 11 residues in the CDR3. The V gene's germline CDR1 is SGHKS and CDR2 YYEKEE (reference sequence). The CDR3 bases are TGTGCCAGCAGACTACCCTACGAGCAGTACTTC. Amino acids: CASRLPYEQYF.

In the case of this clone: This sample also contains other DNA sequences that code for the same CDR3. V is TRBV27 and J is TRBJ2-7; 11 nucleotides match TRBD2. The germline CDR1 and CDR2 sequences are MNHEY and SMNVEV (reference sequence). The trim removed 8 bases at V and 2 bases at J, leaving 2 bases unmatched. The CDR3 is 13 residues long. CDR3 protein: CASRTSGPYEQYF. DNA for the CDR3: TGTGCCAGCCGGACTAGCGGGCCCTACGAGCAGTACTTC.

The chain joins TRBV7-2 to TRBJ1-2; 7 nucleotides match TRBD1. From germline, CDR1 is SGHTA and CDR2 FQGNSA. This CDR3 comprises 15 residues. The J segment lost 3 bases and the V segment lost 5 bases, leaving 9 bases of the junction unmatched. The CDR3 DNA sequence: TGTGCCAGCAGCCTTAACAGGGGTCAGGACTATGGCTACACCTTC. This gives the protein CASSLNRGQDYGYTF.

This chain connects TRBV5-4 to TRBJ1-1; D gene unclear. CDR3 length: 14 amino acids. Germline V gene data show CDR1 as SGHNT and CDR2 as YYREEE (reference sequence). V lost 1 base, J lost 2 bases, and 9 bases lay in between. The CDR3 DNA sequence: TGTGCCAGCAGCTTGAAGCGTCACAACACTGAAGCTTTCTTT. Amino acids: CASSLKRHNTEAFF.